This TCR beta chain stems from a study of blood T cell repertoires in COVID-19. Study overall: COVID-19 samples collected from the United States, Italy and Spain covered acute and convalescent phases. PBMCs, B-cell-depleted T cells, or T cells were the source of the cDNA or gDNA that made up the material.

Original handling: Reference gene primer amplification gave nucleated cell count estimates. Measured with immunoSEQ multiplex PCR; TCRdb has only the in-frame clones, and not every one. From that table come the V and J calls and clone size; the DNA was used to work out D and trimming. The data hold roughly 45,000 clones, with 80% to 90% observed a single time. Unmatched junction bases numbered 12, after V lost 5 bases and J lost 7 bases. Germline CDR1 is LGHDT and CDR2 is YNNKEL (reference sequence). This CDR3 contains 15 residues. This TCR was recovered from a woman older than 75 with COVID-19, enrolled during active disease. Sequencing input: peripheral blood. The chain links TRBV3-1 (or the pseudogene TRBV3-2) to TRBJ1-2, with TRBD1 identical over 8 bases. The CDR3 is CASSATGDRQFGYTF. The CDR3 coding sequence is TGTGCCAGCAGCGCGACAGGGGACAGGCAATTTGGCTACACCTTC.